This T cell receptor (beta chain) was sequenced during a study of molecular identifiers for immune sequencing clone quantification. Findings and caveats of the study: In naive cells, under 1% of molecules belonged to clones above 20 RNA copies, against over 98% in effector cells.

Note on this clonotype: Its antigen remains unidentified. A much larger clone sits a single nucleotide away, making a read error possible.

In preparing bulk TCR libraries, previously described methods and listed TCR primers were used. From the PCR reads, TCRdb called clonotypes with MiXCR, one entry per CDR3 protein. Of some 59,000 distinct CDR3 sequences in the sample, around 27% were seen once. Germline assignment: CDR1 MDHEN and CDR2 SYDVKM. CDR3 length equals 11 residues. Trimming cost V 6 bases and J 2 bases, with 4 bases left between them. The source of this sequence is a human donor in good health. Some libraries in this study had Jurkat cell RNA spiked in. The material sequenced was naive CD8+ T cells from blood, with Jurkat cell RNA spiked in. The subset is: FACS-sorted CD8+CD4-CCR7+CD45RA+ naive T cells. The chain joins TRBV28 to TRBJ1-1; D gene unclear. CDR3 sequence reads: CASSTNTEAFF. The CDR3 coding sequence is TGTGCCAGCAGCACCAACACTGAAGCTTTCTTT.